The next 18 T cell receptor beta chains were all read from a single sample in a study of beta chain features in type 1 diabetes. The study reverse transcribed the entire isolated RNA, so it sequenced expressed TCRB transcripts. Method: immunoSEQ multiplex PCR; TCRdb's copy keeps in-frame clones and lacks some. The sample yields hundreds of thousands of clones, about an eighth seen once. Material: naive CD4+ T cells from blood. Every receptor here comes from a young woman in good health.

This clone has only a few counts. This chain uses TRBV7-6 with TRBJ2-3, with D unclear. The germline CDR1 and CDR2 sequences are SGHVS and FNYEAQ. The CDR3 runs 13 residues. V gave up 4 bases and J gave up 3 bases, with 8 bases separating them. The CDR3 protein is CASSSRWTDTQYF. The DNA of the CDR3 is TGTGCCAGCAGCTCAAGGTGGACAGATACGCAGTATTTT.

A note on this clone: This sample also contains other DNA sequences that code for the same CDR3. The chain uses TRBV9 and TRBJ2-1, with 9 bases identical to TRBD1. Trimming took 0 bases from V and 4 from J; bases not matched to a gene: 2. Germline CDR1 SGDLS, CDR2 YYNGEE. This CDR3 is 15 amino acids long. The CDR3 protein is CASSVDRGLYNEQFF. In nucleotides, the CDR3 is TGTGCCAGCAGCGTAGACAGGGGGCTTTACAATGAGCAGTTCTTC. Complete variable domain (other parts from reference TRBV9 and TRBJ2-1): DSGVTQTPKHLITATGQRVTLRCSPRSGDLSVYWYQQSLDQGLQFLIQYYNGEERAKGNILERFSAQQFPDLHSELNLSSLELGDSALYFCASSVDRGLYNEQFFGPGTRLTVL.

The gene calls are TRBV28 and TRBJ1-2; 8 bases map to TRBD1. This CDR3 is built from 17 residues. V shed 4 bases, J shed 0 bases, and the junction held 10 bases outside the gene matches. Germline V gene sequence: CDR1 MDHEN, CDR2 SYDVKM. The chain's CDR3 is CASSSPGQALPNYGYTF. The CDR3 region has the DNA TGTGCCAGCAGTTCTCCGGGACAGGCGCTTCCTAACTATGGCTACACCTTC.

Turning to this clone: In the same sample, other DNA sequences code for this CDR3. The CDR3 DNA follows: TGCGCCAGCAGCTTTGGGGGTTTAACAGATACGCAGTATTTT. It yields the protein CASSFGGLTDTQYF. V and J are TRBV5-1 and TRBJ2-3; D may match TRBD1 or TRBD2 (5 bases each). Trimming removed 2 bases at V and 3 bases at J, with 10 bases between. The germline V gene encodes CDR1 SGHRS and CDR2 YFSETQ. The CDR3 loop spans 14 amino acids.

This clone was seen a few times. J is TRBJ2-5 and V is TRBV14; D perhaps matches TRBD2 (5 bases). Germline-derived CDR1 and CDR2 are SGHDN and FVKESK. The CDR3 extends over 14 amino acids. V lost 8 bases to trimming and J lost 5 bases, with 18 bases between them. The CDR3 nucleotides read TGTGCCAGCGGATCGGGGTTGAATTGGGAGACCCAGTACTTC. This gives the protein CASGSGLNWETQYF.

This clone was recorded a few times. The CDR3 region is CASSTRIIDTQYF. The CDR3 bases are TGTGCCAGCAGCACCCGGATAATAGATACGCAGTATTTT. The J gene is TRBJ2-3, the V gene TRBV9; no definite D call. This CDR3 contains 13 residues. The V gene lost 4 bases and the J gene lost 5 bases, with 11 bases spanning the gap. Germline assignment: CDR1 SGDLS and CDR2 YYNGEE.

In its sample, this clone was seen a few times. The chain has TRBV18 and TRBJ2-4, with no clear D. V was pared by 0 bases and J by 6 bases, with 12 bases between. From germline, CDR1 is KGHSH and CDR2 LQKENI. CDR3 size: 15 residues. DNA of the CDR3: TGTGCCAGCTCACCACCGGACCGAGCTTCAAACATTCAGTACTTC. Encoded protein: CASSPPDRASNIQYF.

The J gene is TRBJ2-1, the V gene TRBV6-5, with a possible D match to TRBD2 (5 bases). The CDR3 extends over 15 amino acids. Germline lookup yields CDR1 MNHEY and CDR2 SVGAGI. Deletions cut 2 bases from V and 7 bases from J, with 15 bases between. The CDR3 is CASSYDRAEENEQFF. The DNA for the CDR3 is TGTGCCAGCAGTTACGATCGAGCGGAGGAGAATGAGCAGTTCTTC.

This clone has more than one count but fewer than ten. V is TRBV30 and J is TRBJ2-1; TRBD2 agrees at 13 bases. The V segment lost 0 bases and the J segment 8 bases; nucleotides outside the gene matches: 7. This CDR3 has 16 residues. CDR1 and CDR2 (germline): GTSNPN, SVGIG (reference sequence). CDR3 residues: CAWSVWTSGRRDEQFF. The CDR3 DNA sequence: TGTGCCTGGAGTGTTTGGACTAGCGGGAGACGGGATGAGCAGTTCTTC.

The gene calls are TRBV28 and TRBJ1-2; TRBD1 aligns across 10 bases. Germline V gene sequence: CDR1 MDHEN, CDR2 SYDVKM. Trimming removed 8 bases from V and 4 bases from J; junction bases left unmatched: 7. This CDR3 spans 14 amino acids. In nucleotides, the CDR3 is TGTGCCAGCGGGGGACAGGGGACCTTCTATGGCTACACCTTC. It specifies CASGGQGTFYGYTF.

The chain employs TRBV5-1 and TRBJ2-5; tentatively, D is TRBD1 or TRBD2 (5 bases each). CDR1 is SGHRS, CDR2 YFSETQ, per germline. Deletions cut 0 bases from V and 7 bases from J, with 16 bases between. CDR3 size: 15 residues. The CDR3 sequence is CASSLDTGTVVTQYF. The CDR3 DNA sequence: TGCGCCAGCAGCTTGGATACCGGGACGGTGGTGACCCAGTACTTC.

Points on this clone: The same CDR3 can be traced to other DNA sequences in this sample. The CDR3 loop reads CASSYRAGGYTF. In nucleotides, the CDR3 is TGTGCCAGCAGTTATAGGGCGGGAGGCTACACCTTC. The chain employs TRBV6-5 and TRBJ1-2; D is unclear. The V end lost 3 bases, the J end lost 8 bases, and 10 bases lay between the germline ends. There are 12 residues in the CDR3. Germline CDR1 MNHEY, CDR2 SVGAGI.

The V call is TRBV2, the J call TRBJ2-1; D tentatively fits TRBD1 or TRBD2 (5 bases each). This CDR3 is 12 amino acids long. Germline CDR1 and CDR2: SNHLY and FYNNEI. V was trimmed by 7 bases and J by 9 bases, leaving 13 bases between them. DNA for the CDR3: TGTGCCAGCATGTTTTGGGGGAGTGAGCAGTTCTTC. Translation gives CASMFWGSEQFF.

This clone was seen a handful of times. Distinct nucleotide sequences in the sample also encode this CDR3. The gene calls are TRBV7-2 and TRBJ2-5; D is possibly TRBD1 or TRBD2 (5 bases each). This CDR3 region has 14 residues. Trimming left V 1 base short and J 1 base short, with 7 bases between. CDR1 is SGHTA, CDR2 FQGNSA, per germline. Here the CDR3 reads CASSLGGAQETQYF. Written as DNA, the CDR3 is TGTGCCAGCAGCTTAGGAGGGGCCCAAGAGACCCAGTACTTC.

The CDR3 DNA follows: TGCAGCGTTGAAGATCCCAGGTCCTATGGCTACACCTTC. Translating gives CSVEDPRSYGYTF. The chain recombines TRBV29-1 with TRBJ1-2; no clear D. CDR3 length: 13 amino acids. V was clipped by 0 bases and J by 4 bases, with 9 bases between them. The germline gives CDR1 SQVTM, CDR2 ANQGSEA.

The V and J genes are TRBV9 and TRBJ2-1; the match to TRBD2 covers 10 bases. This CDR3 region has 15 residues. Trimming took 6 bases from V and 3 from J; bases not matched to a gene: 6. Germline V CDR1 and CDR2: SGDLS, YYNGEE. CDR3 bases: TGTGCCAGCACCAAGACTAGCGGGTTCTACAATGAGCAGTTCTTC. It is translated as CASTKTSGFYNEQFF.

The J gene is TRBJ2-1, the V gene TRBV19, with unresolved D. Per germline, CDR1 LNHDA and CDR2 SQIVND (reference sequence). CDR3 length: 15 residues. The ends were cut back, 5 bases at V and 8 bases at J, with 19 bases in the middle. The CDR3, as DNA: TGTGCCAGTAGTCCCCGTGAGACGGGCTGGCATGAGCAGTTCTTC. Its translation: CASSPRETGWHEQFF.

This clone was recorded a few times. The J gene is TRBJ2-3, the V gene TRBV29-1; no clear D. The CDR3 loop spans 14 amino acids. Germline V CDR1 and CDR2: SQVTM, ANQGSEA. Trimming left V 6 bases short and J 0 bases short, with 13 bases between. Here the CDR3 reads CSVLVVSSTDTQYF. CDR3 bases: TGCAGCGTGCTAGTGGTCTCTAGCACAGATACGCAGTATTTT.